The 8 T cell receptor beta chains reported below all come from one sample, sequenced in a study of T cell responses to AZD1222 COVID-19 vaccine. The protocol was immunoSEQ multiplex PCR, while the TCRdb copy is restricted to in-frame clones and leaves out a portion. The sample carries 150,000 to 200,000 clones, 85% to 95% recorded once. The specimen was peripheral blood, collected 28 days after the second AZD1222 dose. The origin of the receptors is an adult who received the AZD1222 COVID-19 vaccine.

The chain carries TRBV19 and TRBJ1-1, with D unclear. V lost 4 bases, J lost 4 bases, and 16 bases lay in between. The CDR3 covers 15 residues. Germline loops: CDR1 LNHDA, CDR2 SQIVND (reference sequence). The CDR3 loop is CASSTEGWEGTEAFF. The CDR3 nucleotides read TGTGCCAGTAGTACCGAAGGGTGGGAGGGCACTGAAGCTTTCTTT.

The chain employs TRBV2 and TRBJ2-7; D possibly corresponds to TRBD1 (6 bases). This CDR3 has 14 amino acids. Per germline, CDR1 SNHLY and CDR2 FYNNEI. Trimming left V 3 bases short and J 2 bases short, with 11 bases between. In DNA form, the CDR3 reads TGTGCCAGCAGTGAGGTGAGGGGGACCTACGAGCAGTACTTC. This gives the protein CASSEVRGTYEQYF.

This clone has more than one count but fewer than ten. The CDR3 loop reads CASSLTSPNYEQYF. In nucleotides, the CDR3 is TGTGCCAGCAGCCTGACTAGCCCAAACTACGAGCAGTACTTC. The chain carries TRBV4-2 and TRBJ2-7; TRBD2 matches 7 bases. Germline loops: CDR1 LGHNA, CDR2 YNFKEQ. The V segment lost 4 bases and the J segment 3 bases; nucleotides outside the gene matches: 6. The CDR3 length is 14 residues.

Only one count was recorded for this clone. This chain connects TRBV10-3 to TRBJ2-3; the D gene is possibly TRBD2 (6 bases). Germline loops: CDR1 ENHRY, CDR2 SYGVKD. Between the trimmed V and J ends, which lost 6 bases and 5 bases, there was a span of 18 bases. The CDR3 extends over 15 amino acids. The CDR3 loop is CAISPPGSVRDTQYF. CDR3 DNA: TGTGCCATCAGCCCGCCCGGGAGCGTCAGAGATACGCAGTATTTT.

On this clone itself: One end of the junction is discordant with germline, which a read error may explain. This sequence joins TRBV30 and TRBJ1-2; D is unclear. The germline V gene has CDR1 GTSNPN and CDR2 SVGIG (reference sequence). This CDR3 spans 9 amino acids. The CDR3 DNA reads TGTGCCTGGAGTGTACCCATTAGGTTC. It is translated as CAWSVPIRF. The whole variable domain, filled in from reference TRBV30 and TRBJ1-2, reads SQTIHQWPATLVQPVGSPLSLECTVEGTSNPNLYWYRQAAGRGLQLLFYSVGIGQISSEVPQNLSASRPQDRQFILSSKKLLLSDSGFYLCAWSVPIRFGSGTRLTVV.

The rearrangement joins TRBV6-5 to TRBJ1-5, with a tentative D call TRBD1 (5 bases). Germline CDR1 is MNHEY and CDR2 is SVGAGI. V was shortened by 6 bases and J by 1 base, with 13 bases between the two germline ends. This CDR3 has 15 residues. In DNA form, the CDR3 reads TGTGCCAGCAGGTTCCAGACAGACAGCAATCAGCCCCAGCATTTT. Residues: CASRFQTDSNQPQHF.

The CDR3 DNA follows: TGTGCCATCAGTGAGGGGGGCGGTAGGGGGACAAACATCTACGAGCAGTACTTC. It translates to CAISEGGGRGTNIYEQYF. The chain is built from TRBV10-3 and TRBJ2-7; tentatively, D is TRBD1 (6 bases). The CDR3 sequence is 18 residues long. V was shortened by 2 bases and J by 3 bases, with 23 bases between the two germline ends. Germline V CDR1 and CDR2: ENHRY, SYGVKD.

The chain is built from TRBV5-5 and TRBJ1-3, with a weak D call TRBD1 (5 bases). This CDR3 spans 15 amino acids. The ends were cut back, 3 bases at V and 0 bases at J, with 10 bases in the middle. Per germline, CDR1 SGHKS and CDR2 YYEKEE (reference sequence). The CDR3: CASSWTQSSGNTIYF. DNA for the CDR3: TGTGCCAGCAGCTGGACACAGAGCTCTGGAAACACCATATATTTT. Complete variable domain (other parts from reference TRBV5-5 and TRBJ1-3): DAGVTQSPTHLIKTRGQQVTLRCSPISGHKSVSWYQQVLGQGPQFIFQYYEKEERGRGNFPDRFSARQFPNYSSELNVNALLLGDSALYLCASSWTQSSGNTIYFGEGSWLTVV.